This paragraph covers one TCR beta chain sequence. The antigen remains undetermined. The data derive from a study of vaccination effects on CD4 cells after COVID-19. Study at large: Peptide-pool stimulation followed by sequencing identified expanded antigen-specific CD4+ clonotypes in the ViraFEST assay.

Cells that had been cultured for 10 days were the source of isolated CD4+ T cells. TCRdb keeps only in-frame clones here, not all; method: immunoSEQ multiplex PCR. This sample has over 45,000 clones, with roughly three fifths found just once. V lost 1 base to trimming and J lost 0 bases, with 12 bases between them. This CDR3 has 15 residues. Germline lookup yields CDR1 SQVTM and CDR2 ANQGSEA. The V and J genes are TRBV29-1 and TRBJ1-1, with a possible D match to TRBD1 (6 bases). This material consisted of CD4+ T cells from PBMCs cultured without peptide, taken before COVID-19 vaccination. The clonotype comes from a human donor who received a COVID-19 vaccine. CDR3 region: CSVEVRGHLNTEAFF. CDR3 in DNA: TGCAGCGTTGAAGTACGGGGACACTTGAACACTGAAGCTTTCTTT.